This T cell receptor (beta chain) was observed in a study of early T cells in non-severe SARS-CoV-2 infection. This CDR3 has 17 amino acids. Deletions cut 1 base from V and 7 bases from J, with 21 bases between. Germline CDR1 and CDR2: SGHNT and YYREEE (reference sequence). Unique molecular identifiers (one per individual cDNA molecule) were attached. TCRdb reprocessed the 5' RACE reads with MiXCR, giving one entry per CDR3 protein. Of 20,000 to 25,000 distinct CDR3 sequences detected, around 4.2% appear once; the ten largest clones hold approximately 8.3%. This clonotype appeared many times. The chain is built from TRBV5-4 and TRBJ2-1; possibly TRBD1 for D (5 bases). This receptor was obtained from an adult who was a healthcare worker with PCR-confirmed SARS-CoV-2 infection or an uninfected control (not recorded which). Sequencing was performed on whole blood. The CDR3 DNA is TGTGCCAGCAGCTTGTTTACAGGCGACCTCCTCCTTAATGAGCAGTTCTTC. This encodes CASSLFTGDLLLNEQFF.